Following are 23 T cell receptor beta chains from one sample sequenced in a study of blood T cell repertoires in COVID-19. Repertoires were generated with immunoSEQ multiplex PCR, while TCRdb's copy carries only in-frame clones and drops some. The table records a few hundred thousand clones, 75% to 90% of them present only once. Sequenced material: PBMCs or T cells enriched from blood (not recorded which). Receptors originate from a woman aged 25 to 39 who had recovered from COVID-19.

J is TRBJ2-3 and V is TRBV5-4, with TRBD2 identical over 11 bases. CDR1 and CDR2 from the germline V gene are SGHNT and YYREEE (reference sequence). The J segment lost 5 bases and the V segment lost 7 bases, leaving 3 bases of the junction unmatched. The CDR3 runs to 13 residues. The CDR3 coding sequence is TGTGCCAGCGGGACTAGCGGCAAAGATACGCAGTATTTT. It codes for CASGTSGKDTQYF.

The V gene is TRBV27, the J gene TRBJ2-4; D is ambiguous. Trimming took off 2 bases at V and 1 base at J, with 3 bases between the two ends. Germline loops: CDR1 MNHEY, CDR2 SMNVEV (reference sequence). CDR3 length equals 13 residues. In nucleotides, the CDR3 is TGTGCCAGCAGTTTACATGCCAAAAACATTCAGTACTTC. Residues: CASSLHAKNIQYF.

Only one count was recorded for this clone. The J gene is TRBJ1-1, the V gene TRBV5-1, with TRBD1 matching 7 bases. Trimming cost V 4 bases and J 1 base; bases outside gene matches: 4. CDR1 SGHRS and CDR2 YFSETQ come from the germline V gene. CDR3 length equals 14 residues. The CDR3 loop is CASSPGTENTEAFF. The CDR3 nucleotides are TGCGCCAGCAGCCCCGGGACAGAGAACACTGAAGCTTTCTTT. The complete variable domain, with remaining parts taken from reference TRBV5-1 and TRBJ1-1, reads KAGVTQTPRYLIKTRGQQVTLSCSPISGHRSVSWYQQTPGQGLQFLFEYFSETQRNKGNFPGRFSGRQFSNSRSEMNVSTLELGDSALYLCASSPGTENTEAFFGQGTRLTVV.

The chain has TRBV11-2 and TRBJ1-1, with TRBD1 as a possible D gene (6 bases). The CDR3 is made up of 15 amino acids. V gave up 3 bases and J gave up 4 bases, with 15 bases separating them. Germline lookup yields CDR1 SGHAT and CDR2 FQNNGV. CDR3 in DNA: TGTGCCAGCAGCTTCCGGGGGGCGGGTGGCACTGAAGCTTTCTTT. It yields the protein CASSFRGAGGTEAFF.

V is TRBV6-4 and J is TRBJ2-3; 11 nucleotides line up with TRBD2. CDR3 length: 17 amino acids. V was pared by 8 bases and J by 6 bases, with 16 bases of the junction left unmatched. The germline V gene encodes CDR1 MRHNA and CDR2 SNTAGT. The CDR3 here is CASAEKGTSGLSDTQYF. DNA for the CDR3: TGTGCCAGCGCAGAGAAAGGGACTAGCGGACTAAGCGATACGCAGTATTTT.

The chain carries TRBV19 and TRBJ1-5, with 9 bases identical to TRBD1. Trimming removed 6 bases from V and 5 bases from J; junction bases left unmatched: 5. Germline V lookup: CDR1 LNHDA, CDR2 SQIVND (reference sequence). The length of the CDR3 is 14 residues. This CDR3 reads CASSLDRGDQPQHF. For the CDR3, the DNA is TGTGCCAGTAGCCTGGACAGGGGTGATCAGCCCCAGCATTTT.

The rearrangement uses TRBV9 and TRBJ2-1; possible D gene TRBD2, 6 bases. The CDR3 loop spans 17 amino acids. Trimming stripped 3 bases from V and 6 bases from J, with 22 bases between. Germline CDR1 reads SGDLS; CDR2 reads YYNGEE. CDR3 nucleotides: TGTGCCAGCAGCGCCCCATACCGGGACTCATCGACCAATGAGCAGTTCTTC. It specifies CASSAPYRDSSTNEQFF.

The CDR3 reads CASSPNSGQSSGNTIYF. CDR3 sequence (DNA): TGCGCCAGCAGCCCAAATTCGGGACAGAGCTCTGGAAACACCATATATTTT. The chain couples TRBV4-3 to TRBJ1-3; 7 bases fit TRBD1. This CDR3 contains 17 residues. Germline CDR1 LGHNA, CDR2 YSLEER. V trimming: 4 bases; J trimming: 0 bases; junction bases outside the gene matches: 9.

The genes are TRBV2 and TRBJ1-2, with unresolved D. CDR1 and CDR2 (germline): SNHLY, FYNNEI. V lost 7 bases to trimming and J lost 1 base, with 7 bases between them. The CDR3 totals 12 residues. CDR3 loop: CASTGSNYGYTF. For the CDR3, the DNA is TGTGCCAGCACCGGGAGTAACTATGGCTACACCTTC.

This clone was detected only once. This chain links TRBV6-5 with TRBJ1-2; D gene ambiguous. Germline V CDR1 and CDR2: MNHEY, SVGAGI. Trimming took 4 bases from V and 5 from J, leaving 14 bases between them. This CDR3 is 14 amino acids long. This CDR3 reads CASSLQLGGYGYTF. CDR3 DNA sequence: TGTGCCAGCAGTTTACAGCTGGGAGGTTATGGCTACACCTTC.

V gene TRBV13 combines with J gene TRBJ1-1, with 10 positions matching TRBD1. The J segment lost 9 bases and the V segment lost 3 bases, leaving 7 bases of the junction unmatched. The CDR3 is made up of 14 amino acids. CDR1 is PRHDT, CDR2 FYEKMQ, per germline (reference sequence). The DNA for the CDR3 is TGTGCCAGCAGCTTTGACAGGGGGCAACCCCAAGCTTTCTTT. It encodes CASSFDRGQPQAFF.

V gene TRBV20-1 combines with J gene TRBJ2-7; 7 nucleotides match TRBD1. CDR3 length: 11 residues. Trimming at V came to 6 bases and at J to 2 bases, leaving 1 base not matched to a gene. Germline CDR1 and CDR2: DFQATT and SNEGSKA (reference sequence). CDR3 sequence reads: CSAQGAYEQYF. CDR3 bases: TGCAGTGCCCAGGGGGCCTACGAGCAGTACTTC.

V usage is TRBV3-1 (or the pseudogene TRBV3-2) and J usage is TRBJ2-1, with unresolved D. The germline gives CDR1 LGHDT, CDR2 YNNKEL (reference sequence). This CDR3 spans 13 amino acids. The ends were cut back, 1 base at V and 10 bases at J, with 11 bases in the middle. The CDR3 region is CASSQVRAAEQFF. CDR3 coding DNA: TGTGCCAGCAGCCAAGTTCGTGCAGCGGAGCAGTTCTTC.

V usage is TRBV7-2 and J usage is TRBJ2-7; 10 nucleotides line up with TRBD1. The germline V gene encodes CDR1 SGHTA and CDR2 FQGNSA. V dropped 5 bases and J dropped 9; count of bases not matched to a gene: 10. The CDR3 runs to 14 residues. CDR3 residues: CASSQGTGEFRQYF. The CDR3 nucleotides are TGTGCCAGCAGCCAAGGGACAGGGGAATTTCGGCAGTACTTC.

The chain uses TRBV19 and TRBJ2-3, with D perhaps TRBD1 (6 bases). The length of the CDR3 is 15 residues. Germline V lookup: CDR1 LNHDA, CDR2 SQIVND (reference sequence). Trimming removed 2 bases from V and 1 base from J, with 10 bases in between. CDR3 amino acids: CASSIRGIGTDTQYF. The CDR3 DNA reads TGTGCCAGTAGTATAAGGGGGATCGGCACAGATACGCAGTATTTT.

The chain carries TRBV9 and TRBJ1-2; no clear D. V was pared by 2 bases and J by 4 bases, with 21 bases between. The V gene's germline CDR1 is SGDLS and CDR2 YYNGEE. The length of the CDR3 is 17 residues. The CDR3 DNA sequence: TGTGCCAGCAGCGTTGACCCGTTGGCGGGGAACGGCTATGGCTACACCTTC. As protein: CASSVDPLAGNGYGYTF.

The genes are TRBV30 and TRBJ1-2; D not resolved. V shed 6 bases and J shed 4 bases, with 18 bases lying between them. The germline V gene encodes CDR1 GTSNPN and CDR2 SVGIG (reference sequence). The CDR3 length is 14 residues. The CDR3 spells CACLLDRVGYGYTF. Written as DNA, the CDR3 is TGTGCCTGCCTACTAGACCGGGTTGGCTATGGCTACACCTTC.

The chain uses TRBV24-1 and TRBJ2-2, with D perhaps TRBD2 (5 bases). This CDR3 region has 13 residues. V lost 1 base and J lost 9, with 8 bases in between. The germline CDR1 and CDR2 sequences are KGHDR and SFDVKD. In DNA form, the CDR3 reads TGTGCCACCAGTGATTTCGGGAACCGGGAGCTGTTTTTT. Its protein product is CATSDFGNRELFF.

The chain employs TRBV28 and TRBJ1-5; maybe TRBD1 (5 bases). Germline CDR1 MDHEN, CDR2 SYDVKM. This CDR3 comprises 14 residues. V lost 5 bases, J lost 4 bases, and 12 bases lay in between. CDR3 sequence reads: CASSRGSNNQPQHF. In DNA, the CDR3 is TGTGCCAGCAGTCGGGGGTCCAATAATCAGCCCCAGCATTTT. The variable domain in full, completed from reference TRBV28 and TRBJ1-5, reads DVKVTQSSRYLVKRTGEKVFLECVQDMDHENMFWYRQDPGLGLRLIYFSYDVKMKEKGDIPEGYSVSREKKERFSLILESASTNQTSMYLCASSRGSNNQPQHFGDGTRLSIL.

The V and J genes are TRBV4-1 and TRBJ2-7; TRBD1 agrees at 9 bases. Per the germline V gene, CDR1 is MGHRA and CDR2 is YSYEKL. This CDR3 has 15 residues. V lost 2 bases and J lost 2; bases outside the gene matches: 4. The CDR3 sequence is CASSQPGQGTYEQYF. In nucleotides, the CDR3 is TGCGCCAGCAGCCAACCGGGACAGGGCACCTACGAGCAGTACTTC.

Comments on this clone: Other DNA sequences in the sample encode the same CDR3. V and J are TRBV24-1 and TRBJ1-5, with D possibly matching TRBD1 (5 bases). The length of the CDR3 is 13 residues. V dropped 4 bases and J dropped 2 bases, with 5 bases sitting between them. Germline-derived CDR1 and CDR2 are KGHDR and SFDVKD. The CDR3: CATSDRGNQPQHF. DNA for the CDR3: TGTGCCACCAGTGACAGGGGCAATCAGCCCCAGCATTTT.

This chain connects TRBV9 to TRBJ2-2; TRBD2 aligns across 11 bases. The length of the CDR3 is 15 residues. From germline, CDR1 is SGDLS and CDR2 YYNGEE. V dropped 4 bases and J dropped 10; count of bases not matched to a gene: 9. CDR3 in DNA: TGTGCCAGCAGCTTCGGACTAGCGGGTGCGGTGGAGCTGTTTTTT. Translated, it gives CASSFGLAGAVELFF.

This chain links TRBV5-4 with TRBJ2-7, with 8 bases aligning to TRBD2. Per the germline V gene, CDR1 is SGHNT and CDR2 is YYREEE (reference sequence). The CDR3 sequence is 15 residues long. V trimming: 4 bases; J trimming: 0 bases; junction bases outside the gene matches: 6. The CDR3 is CASSRAGGYSYEQYF. Here the CDR3 DNA reads TGTGCCAGCAGCCGGGCGGGGGGATACTCCTACGAGCAGTACTTC.